This T cell receptor beta chain was identified in a study of T cells in Graves' hyperthyroidism and ophthalmopathy. Regarding the study as a whole: Patients with ophthalmopathy were separated from those with stable hyperthyroidism by a 13 V-J model. Blood held most thyroid clonotypes expanded above 0.001 frequency.

This clonotype was picked up many times. Its antigen is not known. Amplification yielded TCR beta CDR3 regions, with RNA transcripts as the source. RT-PCR in the first round (using the HTBI primer set) targeted the TCR CDR3. A single record per CDR3 protein comes from TCRdb applying MiXCR to the multiplex PCR reads. Here the sample spans just over 550,000 distinct CDR3 sequences, about 45% being singletons. This CDR3 is 15 amino acids long. Germline CDR1 is SGHVS and CDR2 is FNYEAQ. V was cut by 6 bases and J by 3 bases, with 18 bases left in between. The clonotype originates from a woman between 18 and 29 years old with Graves' hyperthyroidism. Specimen: peripheral blood or thyroid tissue (not recorded which). The chain joins TRBV7-6 to TRBJ2-7, with D tentatively TRBD2 (5 bases). This CDR3 reads CASSSEPGRNYEQYF. The CDR3 DNA sequence: TGTGCCAGCAGTTCCGAACCGGGAAGGAACTACGAGCAGTACTTC.